Following are 5 T cell receptor beta chains from one sample sequenced in a study of control samples from healthy donors and cancer patients. TCRdb's copy holds only in-frame clones and misses some; the assay was immunoSEQ multiplex PCR. There are about 410,000 clones in the sample; about 93% occur only once, and around 6.4% lies in the top ten. The specimen sequenced was PBMCs. These receptors were collected from a man aged 40-49 years with head and neck cancer.

The chain recombines TRBV28 with TRBJ1-1; D not resolved. CDR3 length: 11 amino acids. V lost 2 bases to trimming and J lost 7 bases, with 5 bases between them. Germline V gene data show CDR1 as MDHEN and CDR2 as SYDVKM. CDR3 loop: CASSLSDEAFF. CDR3 coding DNA: TGTGCCAGCAGTTTAAGTGATGAAGCTTTCTTT.

This chain's CDR3 is CASSLALRSGANVLTF. CDR3 nucleotide sequence: TGTGCCAGCAGCTTAGCTCTCCGCTCTGGGGCCAACGTCCTGACTTTC. The rearrangement uses TRBV7-9 and TRBJ2-6; no clear D gene. Between the trimmed V and J ends, which lost 0 bases and 0 bases, there was a span of 6 bases. The germline V gene has CDR1 SEHNR and CDR2 FQNEAQ (reference sequence). The CDR3 is made up of 16 amino acids.

The chain has TRBV30 and TRBJ1-2, with 10 bases aligning to TRBD1. This CDR3 is built from 13 residues. Per the germline V gene, CDR1 is GTSNPN and CDR2 is SVGIG (reference sequence). V was clipped by 4 bases and J by 6 bases; unmatched bases: 5. DNA for the CDR3: TGTGCCTGGACCCTCGGGACAGGGGATGGCTACACCTTC. It encodes CAWTLGTGDGYTF.

The V call is TRBV5-1, the J call TRBJ1-2; D not resolved. Trimming took off 0 bases at V and 4 bases at J, with 10 bases between the two ends. The CDR3 runs 14 residues. The germline CDR1 and CDR2 sequences are SGHRS and YFSETQ. CDR3 sequence: CASSLAPGPYGYTF. The DNA for the CDR3 is TGCGCCAGCAGCTTGGCCCCGGGCCCCTATGGCTACACCTTC.

The rearrangement uses TRBV6-5 and TRBJ1-5; D might be TRBD1 (5 bases). The CDR3 has 16 residues. CDR1 MNHEY and CDR2 SVGAGI come from the germline V gene. V lost 0 bases, J lost 5 bases, and 14 bases lay in between. The CDR3 region has the DNA TGTGCCAGCAGTTACTCGAACAGGCGGCAAGATCAGCCCCAGCATTTT. The encoded protein is CASSYSNRRQDQPQHF.